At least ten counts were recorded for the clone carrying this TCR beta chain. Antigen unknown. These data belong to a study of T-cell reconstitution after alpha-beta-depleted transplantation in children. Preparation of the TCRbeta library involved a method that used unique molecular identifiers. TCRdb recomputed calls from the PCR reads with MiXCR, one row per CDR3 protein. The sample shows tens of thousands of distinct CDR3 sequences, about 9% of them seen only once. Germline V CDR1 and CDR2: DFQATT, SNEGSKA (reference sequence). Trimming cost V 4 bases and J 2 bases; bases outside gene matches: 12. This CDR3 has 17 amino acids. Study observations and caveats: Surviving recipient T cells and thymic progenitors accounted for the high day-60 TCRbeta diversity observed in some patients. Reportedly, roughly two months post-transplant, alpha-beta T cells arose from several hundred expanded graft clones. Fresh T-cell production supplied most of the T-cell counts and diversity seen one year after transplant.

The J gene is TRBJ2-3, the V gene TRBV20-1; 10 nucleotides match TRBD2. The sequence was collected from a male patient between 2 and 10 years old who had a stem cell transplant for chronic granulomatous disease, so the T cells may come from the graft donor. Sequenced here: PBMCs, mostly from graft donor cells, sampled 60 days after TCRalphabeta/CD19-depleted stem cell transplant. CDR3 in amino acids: CSAKVSGAGGFTDTQYF. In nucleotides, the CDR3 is TGCAGTGCTAAGGTCTCCGGAGCGGGAGGGTTCACAGATACGCAGTATTTT.